The TCR beta chain described here comes from a study of read filtering for tumor transcriptome and immune sequencing. Across the whole study: Among patients, approximately 16 were male and 14 female, aged roughly 45 to 80 (mean approximately 71).

This clonotype has ten or more counts. From about 400 ng of RNA, a library with molecular barcoded alpha/delta and beta/gamma adaptors was made. From the reads, TCRdb called clonotypes with MiXCR, one entry per CDR3 protein. The data hold about 30,000 distinct CDR3 sequences, with less than 20% observed a single time. Germline CDR1 is SQVTM and CDR2 is ANQGSEA. V was cut by 1 base and J by 6 bases, with 9 bases left in between. The CDR3 consists of 13 residues. The rearrangement links TRBV29-1 to TRBJ2-2, with D hard to call. Input material: a population of CD138-negative cells sorted from bone marrow. The sequence was obtained from a donor at least 40 years old with multiple myeloma. CDR3 nucleotides: TGCAGCGTTGAAGGGTGGCGATCCGGGGAGCTGTTTTTT. As protein: CSVEGWRSGELFF.